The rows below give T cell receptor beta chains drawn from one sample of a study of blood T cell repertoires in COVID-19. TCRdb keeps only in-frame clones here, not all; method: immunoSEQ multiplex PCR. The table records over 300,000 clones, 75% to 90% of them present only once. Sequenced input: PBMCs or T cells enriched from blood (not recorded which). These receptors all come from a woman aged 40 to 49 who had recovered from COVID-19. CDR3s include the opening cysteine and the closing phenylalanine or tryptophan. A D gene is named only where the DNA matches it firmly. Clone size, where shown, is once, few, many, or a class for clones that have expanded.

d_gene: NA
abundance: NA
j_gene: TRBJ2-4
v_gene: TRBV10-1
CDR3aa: CASTQVLHKSLAKNIQYF
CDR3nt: TGCGCCAGCACTCAGGTCCTACACAAATCTCTAGCCAAAAACATTCAGTACTTC

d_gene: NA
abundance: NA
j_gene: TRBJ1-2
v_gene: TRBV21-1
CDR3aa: CASSKVQRVGDGYTF
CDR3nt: TGTGCCAGCAGCAAAGTTCAGAGGGTTGGTGACGGCTACACCTTC

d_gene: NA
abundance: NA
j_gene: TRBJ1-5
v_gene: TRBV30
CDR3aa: CAWSKGGAQPQHF
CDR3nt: TGTGCCTGGAGTAAAGGGGGGGCTCAGCCCCAGCATTTT

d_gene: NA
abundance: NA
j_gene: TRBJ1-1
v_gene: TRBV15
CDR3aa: CATSRERSTEAFF
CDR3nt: TGTGCCACCAGCAGAGAGAGGTCCACTGAAGCTTTCTTT

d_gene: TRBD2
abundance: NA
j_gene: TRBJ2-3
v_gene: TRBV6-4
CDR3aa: CANKTSGGTSTDTQYF
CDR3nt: TGTGCCAACAAAACTAGCGGGGGAACTAGCACAGATACGCAGTATTTT

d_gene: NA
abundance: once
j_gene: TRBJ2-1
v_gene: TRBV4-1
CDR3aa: CASSQAFPSYNEQFF
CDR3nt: TGCGCCAGCAGCCAAGCATTCCCCTCCTACAATGAGCAGTTCTTC

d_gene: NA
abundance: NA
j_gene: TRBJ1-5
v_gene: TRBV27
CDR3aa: CASSLFPSNQPQHF
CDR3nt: TGTGCCAGCAGTTTATTTCCGAGCAATCAGCCCCAGCATTTT

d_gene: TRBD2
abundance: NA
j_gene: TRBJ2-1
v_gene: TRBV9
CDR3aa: CASSASGGTNNEQFF
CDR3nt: TGTGCCAGCAGCGCCAGCGGGGGGACCAACAATGAGCAGTTCTTC

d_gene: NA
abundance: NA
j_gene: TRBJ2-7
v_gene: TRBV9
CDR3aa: CASSVGESSYEQYF
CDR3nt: TGTGCCAGCAGCGTAGGAGAGAGCTCCTACGAGCAGTACTTC

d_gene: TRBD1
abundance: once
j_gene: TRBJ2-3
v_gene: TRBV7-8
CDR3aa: CASSRVPGQGADTQYF
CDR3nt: TGTGCCAGCAGCCGTGTTCCGGGACAGGGTGCAGATACGCAGTATTTT

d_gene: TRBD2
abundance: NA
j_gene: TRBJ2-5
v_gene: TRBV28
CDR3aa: CASSLRGGARETQYF
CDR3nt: TGTGCCAGCAGTCTACGCGGGGGGGCCAGAGAGACCCAGTACTTC

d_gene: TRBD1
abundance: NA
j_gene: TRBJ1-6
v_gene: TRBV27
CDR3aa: CASRGDRLTPLHF
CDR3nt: TGTGCCAGCAGGGGGGACAGGTTGACACCCCTCCACTTT

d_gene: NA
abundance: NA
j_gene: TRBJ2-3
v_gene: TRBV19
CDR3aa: CASSISRVADTQYF
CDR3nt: TGTGCCAGTAGTATTAGCAGGGTAGCAGATACGCAGTATTTT

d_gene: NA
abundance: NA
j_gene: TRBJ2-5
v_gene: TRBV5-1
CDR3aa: CASSAQGLREETQYF
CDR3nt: TGCGCCAGCAGCGCCCAGGGGTTGAGGGAAGAGACCCAGTACTTC

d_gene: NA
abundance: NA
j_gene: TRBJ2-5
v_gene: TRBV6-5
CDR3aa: CATHGGGLGEETQYF
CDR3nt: TGTGCCACTCACGGGGGCGGACTAGGAGAAGAGACCCAGTACTTC

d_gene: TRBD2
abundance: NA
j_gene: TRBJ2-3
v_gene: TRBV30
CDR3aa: CAWSFLAGAGDTQYF
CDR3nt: TGTGCCTGGAGCTTCCTAGCGGGAGCCGGAGATACGCAGTATTTT

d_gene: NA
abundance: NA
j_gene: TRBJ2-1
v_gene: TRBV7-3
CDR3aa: CASSFASYNEQFF
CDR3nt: TGTGCCAGCAGCTTCGCCAGCTACAATGAGCAGTTCTTC

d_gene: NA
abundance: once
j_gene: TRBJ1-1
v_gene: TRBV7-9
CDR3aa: CASSPTGQNTEAFF
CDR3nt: TGTGCCAGCAGCCCCACAGGGCAGAACACTGAAGCTTTCTTT

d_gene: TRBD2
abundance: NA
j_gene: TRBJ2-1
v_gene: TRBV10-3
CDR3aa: CAISNGLGSDNEQFF
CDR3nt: TGTGCCATCAGTAACGGACTAGGATCGGACAATGAGCAGTTCTTC

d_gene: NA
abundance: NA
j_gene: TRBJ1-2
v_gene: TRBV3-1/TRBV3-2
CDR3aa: CASSRPDSLGYTF
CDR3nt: TGTGCCAGCAGCCGACCGGACAGTTTAGGCTACACCTTC

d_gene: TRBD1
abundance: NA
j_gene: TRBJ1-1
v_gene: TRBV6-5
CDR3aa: CASSSQGALPAFF
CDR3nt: TGTGCCAGCAGTTCCCAGGGGGCTCTCCCAGCTTTCTTT

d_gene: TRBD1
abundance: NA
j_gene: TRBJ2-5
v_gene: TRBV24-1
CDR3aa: CATSDPGTGVLETQYF
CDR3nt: TGTGCCACCAGTGATCCCGGGACAGGGGTATTGGAGACCCAGTACTTC

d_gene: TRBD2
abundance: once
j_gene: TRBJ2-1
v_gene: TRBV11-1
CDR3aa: CASSPAYGGSEQFF
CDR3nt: TGTGCCAGCAGCCCGGCTTATGGCGGGAGTGAGCAGTTCTTC

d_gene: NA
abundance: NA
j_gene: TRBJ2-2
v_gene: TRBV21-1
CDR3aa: CASRILAGAANTGELFF
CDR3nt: TGTGCCAGCAGAATACTAGCGGGGGCCGCGAACACCGGGGAGCTGTTTTTT

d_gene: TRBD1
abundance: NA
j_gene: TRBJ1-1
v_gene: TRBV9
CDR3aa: CASSGRDRGRTEAFF
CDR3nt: TGTGCCAGCAGCGGCAGGGACAGGGGGCGCACTGAAGCTTTCTTT

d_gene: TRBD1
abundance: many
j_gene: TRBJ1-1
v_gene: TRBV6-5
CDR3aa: CASSYSGTGVNTEAFF
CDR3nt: TGTGCCAGCAGTTACTCAGGGACAGGGGTGAACACTGAAGCTTTCTTT

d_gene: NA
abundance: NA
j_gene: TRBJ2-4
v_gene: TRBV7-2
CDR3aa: CASSSPQRKRLAKNIQYF
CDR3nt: TGTGCCAGCAGCTCCCCTCAGCGAAAACGACTAGCCAAAAACATTCAGTACTTC

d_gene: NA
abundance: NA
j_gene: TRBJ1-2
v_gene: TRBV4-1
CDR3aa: CASSGPGTLYGYTF
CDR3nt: TGCGCCAGCAGCGGACCCGGGACACTCTATGGCTACACCTTC

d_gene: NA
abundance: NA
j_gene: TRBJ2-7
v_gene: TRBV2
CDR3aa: CASRREGHPSSEQYF
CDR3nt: TGTGCCAGCAGGAGGGAGGGACACCCTTCCAGCGAGCAGTACTTC

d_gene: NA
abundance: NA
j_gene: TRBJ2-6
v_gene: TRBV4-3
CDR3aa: CASSQDTAGANVLTF
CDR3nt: TGCGCCAGCAGCCAAGATACTGCTGGGGCCAACGTCCTGACTTTC

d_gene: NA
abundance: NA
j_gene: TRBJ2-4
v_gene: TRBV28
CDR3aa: CASSLGGLNIQYF
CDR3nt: TGTGCCAGCAGTTTGGGGGGGCTAAACATTCAGTACTTC

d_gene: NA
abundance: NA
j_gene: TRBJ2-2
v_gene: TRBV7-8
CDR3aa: CASSPTGLGYWNTGELFF
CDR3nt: TGTGCCAGCAGCCCCACGGGACTGGGATATTGGAACACCGGGGAGCTGTTTTTT

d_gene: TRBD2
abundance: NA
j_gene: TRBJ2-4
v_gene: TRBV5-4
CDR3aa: CASSAGTSGGARNIQYF
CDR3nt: TGTGCCAGCAGCGCCGGGACTAGCGGGGGGGCTCGAAACATTCAGTACTTC

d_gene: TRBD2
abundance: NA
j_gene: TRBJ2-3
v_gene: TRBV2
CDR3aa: CASSIAGGLDTQYF
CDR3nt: TGTGCCAGCAGCATAGCGGGGGGGCTAGATACGCAGTATTTT

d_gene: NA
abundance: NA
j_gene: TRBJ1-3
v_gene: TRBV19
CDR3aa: CASATGFGNTIYF
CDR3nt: TGTGCCAGTGCTACAGGGTTTGGAAACACCATATATTTT

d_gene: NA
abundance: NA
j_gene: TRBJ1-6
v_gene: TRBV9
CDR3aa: CASSVAVGAGDNSPLHF
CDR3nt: TGTGCCAGCAGCGTAGCCGTAGGGGCAGGGGATAATTCACCCCTCCACTTT

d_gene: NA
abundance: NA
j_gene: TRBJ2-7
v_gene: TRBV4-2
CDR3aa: CASSQEGEDSYEQYF
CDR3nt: TGTGCCAGCAGCCAAGAAGGGGAGGATTCCTACGAGCAGTACTTC

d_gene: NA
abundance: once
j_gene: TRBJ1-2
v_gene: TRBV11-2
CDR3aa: CASSLRGDNYGYTF
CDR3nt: TGTGCCAGCAGCCTTCGGGGGGACAACTATGGCTACACCTTC

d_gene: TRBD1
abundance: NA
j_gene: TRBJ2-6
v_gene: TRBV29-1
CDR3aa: CSVDRQGDSGANVLTF
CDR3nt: TGCAGCGTTGATCGACAGGGGGACTCTGGGGCCAACGTCCTGACTTTC

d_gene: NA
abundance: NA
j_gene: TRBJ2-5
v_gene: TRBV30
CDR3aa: CAWSVKETQYF
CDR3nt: TGTGCCTGGAGTGTCAAAGAGACCCAGTACTTC

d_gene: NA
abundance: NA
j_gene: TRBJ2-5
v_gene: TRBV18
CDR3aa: CASSPGRQETQYF
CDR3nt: TGTGCCAGCTCACCAGGCAGGCAAGAGACCCAGTACTTC

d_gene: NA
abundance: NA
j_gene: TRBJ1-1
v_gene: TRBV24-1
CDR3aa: CATRWAGRNTEAFF
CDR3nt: TGTGCCACCAGGTGGGCGGGGCGGAACACTGAAGCTTTCTTT

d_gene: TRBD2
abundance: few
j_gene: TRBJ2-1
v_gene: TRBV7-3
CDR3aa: CASSGSGSYNEQFF
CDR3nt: TGTGCCAGCAGCGGCAGCGGGAGCTACAATGAGCAGTTCTTC

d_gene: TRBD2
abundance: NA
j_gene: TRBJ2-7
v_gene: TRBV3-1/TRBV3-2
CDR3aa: CASSPFQREGTNEQYF
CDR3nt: TGTGCCAGCAGCCCGTTTCAGCGGGAGGGGACTAACGAGCAGTACTTC

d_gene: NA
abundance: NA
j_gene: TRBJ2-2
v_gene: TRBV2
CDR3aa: CASSETVYTGELFF
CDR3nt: TGTGCCAGCAGTGAAACGGTGTACACCGGGGAGCTGTTTTTT

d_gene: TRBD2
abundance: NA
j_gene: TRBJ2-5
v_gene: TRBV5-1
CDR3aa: CASTPRGGGVGETQYF
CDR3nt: TGCGCCAGCACCCCCCGGGGCGGGGGAGTGGGGGAGACCCAGTACTTC

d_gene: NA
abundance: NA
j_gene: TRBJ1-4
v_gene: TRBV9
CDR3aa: CASSVAPATNEKLFF
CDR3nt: TGTGCCAGCAGCGTAGCCCCAGCAACTAATGAAAAACTGTTTTTT

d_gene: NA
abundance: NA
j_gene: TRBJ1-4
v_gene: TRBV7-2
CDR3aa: CASSLAGGSNEKLFF
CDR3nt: TGTGCCAGCAGCTTAGCGGGGGGTTCTAATGAAAAACTGTTTTTT

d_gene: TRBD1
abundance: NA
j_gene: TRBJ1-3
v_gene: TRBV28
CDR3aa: CASRGTGGSGNTIYF
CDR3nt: TGTGCCAGCAGGGGTACAGGGGGTTCTGGAAACACCATATATTTT